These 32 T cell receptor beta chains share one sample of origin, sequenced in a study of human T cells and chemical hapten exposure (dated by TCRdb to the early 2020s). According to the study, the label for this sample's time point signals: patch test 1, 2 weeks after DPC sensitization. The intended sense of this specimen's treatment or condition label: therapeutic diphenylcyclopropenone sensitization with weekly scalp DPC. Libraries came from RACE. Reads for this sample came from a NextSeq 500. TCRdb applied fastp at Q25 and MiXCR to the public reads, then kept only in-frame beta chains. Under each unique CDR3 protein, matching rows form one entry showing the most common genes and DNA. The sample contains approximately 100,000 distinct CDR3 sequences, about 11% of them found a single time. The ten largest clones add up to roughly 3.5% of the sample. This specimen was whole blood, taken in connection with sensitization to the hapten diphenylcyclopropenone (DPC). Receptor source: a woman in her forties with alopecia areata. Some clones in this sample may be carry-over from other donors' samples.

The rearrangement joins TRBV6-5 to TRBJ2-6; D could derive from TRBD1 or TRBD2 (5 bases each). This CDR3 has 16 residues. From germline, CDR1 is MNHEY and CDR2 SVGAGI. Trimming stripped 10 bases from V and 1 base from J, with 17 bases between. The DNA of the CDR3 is TGTGCCACCCCCGGGACCTACGTTTCTGGGGCCAACGTCCTGACTTTC. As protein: CATPGTYVSGANVLTF.

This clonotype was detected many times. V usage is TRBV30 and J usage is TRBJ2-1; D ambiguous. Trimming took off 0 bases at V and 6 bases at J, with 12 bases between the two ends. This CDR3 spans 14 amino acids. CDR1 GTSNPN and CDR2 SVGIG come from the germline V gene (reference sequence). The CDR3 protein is CAWSVLMPFNEQFF. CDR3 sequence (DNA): TGTGCCTGGAGTGTACTCATGCCTTTCAATGAGCAGTTCTTC. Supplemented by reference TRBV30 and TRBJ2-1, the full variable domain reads SQTIHQWPATLVQPVGSPLSLECTVEGTSNPNLYWYRQAAGRGLQLLFYSVGIGQISSEVPQNLSASRPQDRQFILSSKKLLLSDSGFYLCAWSVLMPFNEQFFGPGTRLTVL.

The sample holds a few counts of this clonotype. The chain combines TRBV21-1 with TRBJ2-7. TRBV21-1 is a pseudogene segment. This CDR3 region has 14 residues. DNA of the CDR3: TGTGCCAGCAGCGAAGGGCCGATCTCCTACGAGCAGTACTTC. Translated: CASSEGPISYEQYF.

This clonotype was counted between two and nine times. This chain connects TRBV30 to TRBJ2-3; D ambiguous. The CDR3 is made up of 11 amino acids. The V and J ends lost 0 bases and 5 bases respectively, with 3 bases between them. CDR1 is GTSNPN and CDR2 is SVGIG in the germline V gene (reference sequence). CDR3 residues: CAWSVRDTQYF. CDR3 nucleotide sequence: TGTGCCTGGAGTGTCCGAGATACGCAGTATTTT.

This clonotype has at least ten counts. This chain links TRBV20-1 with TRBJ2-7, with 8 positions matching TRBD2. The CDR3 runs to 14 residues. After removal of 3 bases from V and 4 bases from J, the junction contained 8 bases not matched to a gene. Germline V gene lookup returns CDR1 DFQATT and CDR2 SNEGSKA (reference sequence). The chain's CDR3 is CSASPGLAAYEQYF. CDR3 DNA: TGCAGTGCTAGTCCTGGACTAGCCGCTTACGAGCAGTACTTC.

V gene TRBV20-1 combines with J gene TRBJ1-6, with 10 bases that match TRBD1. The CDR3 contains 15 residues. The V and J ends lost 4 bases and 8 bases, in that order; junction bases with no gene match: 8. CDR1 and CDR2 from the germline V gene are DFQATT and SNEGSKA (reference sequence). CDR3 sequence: CSAINPGQGHSPLHF. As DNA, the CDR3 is TGCAGTGCTATAAACCCGGGACAGGGGCATTCACCCCTCCACTTT.

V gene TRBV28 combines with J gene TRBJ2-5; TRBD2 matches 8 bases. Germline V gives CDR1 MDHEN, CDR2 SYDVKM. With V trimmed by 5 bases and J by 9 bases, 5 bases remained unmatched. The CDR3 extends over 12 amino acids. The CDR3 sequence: CASSGTRQAQYF. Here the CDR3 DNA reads TGTGCCAGCAGTGGGACTAGGCAGGCCCAGTACTTC.

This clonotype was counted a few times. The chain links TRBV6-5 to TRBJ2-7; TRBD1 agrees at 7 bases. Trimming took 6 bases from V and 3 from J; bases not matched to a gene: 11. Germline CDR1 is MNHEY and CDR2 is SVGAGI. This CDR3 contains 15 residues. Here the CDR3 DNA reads TGTGCCAGCAGCATACTAGACAGGGCGAGCTACGAGCAGTACTTC. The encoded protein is CASSILDRASYEQYF.

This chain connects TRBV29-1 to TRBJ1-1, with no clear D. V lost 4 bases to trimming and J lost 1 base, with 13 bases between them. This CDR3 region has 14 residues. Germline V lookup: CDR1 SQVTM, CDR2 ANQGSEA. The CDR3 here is CSVGSYTRNTEAFF. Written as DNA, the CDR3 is TGCAGCGTTGGGTCCTACACAAGGAACACTGAAGCTTTCTTT.

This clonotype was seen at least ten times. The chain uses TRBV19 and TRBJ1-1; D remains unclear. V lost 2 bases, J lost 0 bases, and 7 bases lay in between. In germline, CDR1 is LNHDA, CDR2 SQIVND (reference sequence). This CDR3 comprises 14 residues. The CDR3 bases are TGTGCCAGTAGTATATTTCGTCTGAACACTGAAGCTTTCTTT. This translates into CASSIFRLNTEAFF.

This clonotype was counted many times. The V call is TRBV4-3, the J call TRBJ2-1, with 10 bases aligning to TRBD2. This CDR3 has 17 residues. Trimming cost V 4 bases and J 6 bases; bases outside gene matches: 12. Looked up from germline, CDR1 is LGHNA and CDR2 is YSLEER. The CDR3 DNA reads TGCGCCAGCAGCCCCAAGGGCCTAGCGGGAGCAATCAATGAGCAGTTCTTC. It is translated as CASSPKGLAGAINEQFF.

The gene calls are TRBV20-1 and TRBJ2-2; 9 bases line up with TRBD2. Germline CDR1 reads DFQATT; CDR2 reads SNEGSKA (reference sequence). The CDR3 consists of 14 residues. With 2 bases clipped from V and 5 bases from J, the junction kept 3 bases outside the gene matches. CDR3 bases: TGCAGTGCTAGACTGCGGGGGGGGACCGGGGAGCTGTTTTTT. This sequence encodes CSARLRGGTGELFF.

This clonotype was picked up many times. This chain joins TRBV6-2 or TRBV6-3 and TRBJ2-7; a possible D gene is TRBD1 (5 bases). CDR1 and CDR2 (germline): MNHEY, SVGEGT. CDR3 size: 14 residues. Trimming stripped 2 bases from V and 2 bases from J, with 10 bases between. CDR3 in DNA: TGTGCCAGCAGTTACGAAAGGGGCGCCTACGAGCAGTACTTC. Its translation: CASSYERGAYEQYF.

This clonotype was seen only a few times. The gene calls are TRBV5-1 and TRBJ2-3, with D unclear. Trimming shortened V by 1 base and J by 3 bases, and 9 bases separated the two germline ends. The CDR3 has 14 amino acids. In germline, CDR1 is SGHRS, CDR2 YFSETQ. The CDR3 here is CASSLFVGTDTQYF. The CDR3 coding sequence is TGCGCCAGCAGCTTGTTCGTAGGAACAGATACGCAGTATTTT.

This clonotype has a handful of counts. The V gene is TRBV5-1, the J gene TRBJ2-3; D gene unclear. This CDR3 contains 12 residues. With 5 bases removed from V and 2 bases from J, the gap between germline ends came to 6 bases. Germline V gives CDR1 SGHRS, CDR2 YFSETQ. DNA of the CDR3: TGCGCCAGCAGGCCAAACACAGATACGCAGTATTTT. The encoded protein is CASRPNTDTQYF.

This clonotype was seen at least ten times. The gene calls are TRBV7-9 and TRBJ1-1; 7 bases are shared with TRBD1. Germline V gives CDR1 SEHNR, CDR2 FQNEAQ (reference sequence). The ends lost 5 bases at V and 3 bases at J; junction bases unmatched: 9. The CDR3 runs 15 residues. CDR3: CASSTTDRVDTEAFF. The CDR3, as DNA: TGTGCCAGCAGCACCACCGACAGGGTTGACACTGAAGCTTTCTTT.

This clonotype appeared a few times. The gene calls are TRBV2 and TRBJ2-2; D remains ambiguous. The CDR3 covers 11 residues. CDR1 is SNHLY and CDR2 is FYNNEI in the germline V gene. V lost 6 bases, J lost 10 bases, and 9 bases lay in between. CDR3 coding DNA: TGTGCCAGCAGCCGAAATGTGGAGCTGTTTTTT. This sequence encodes CASSRNVELFF.

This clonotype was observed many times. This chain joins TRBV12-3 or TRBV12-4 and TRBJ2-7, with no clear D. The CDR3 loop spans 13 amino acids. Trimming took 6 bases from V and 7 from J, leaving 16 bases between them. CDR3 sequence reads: CASSTLATPEQYF. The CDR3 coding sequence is TGTGCCAGCAGCACCCTGGCCACCCCTGAGCAGTACTTC.

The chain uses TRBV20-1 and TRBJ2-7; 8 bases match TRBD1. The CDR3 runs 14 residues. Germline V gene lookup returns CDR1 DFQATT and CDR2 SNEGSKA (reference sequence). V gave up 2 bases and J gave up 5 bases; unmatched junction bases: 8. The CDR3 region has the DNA TGCAGTGCTAGATCCGGACAGGGAAGGGACGAGCAGTACTTC. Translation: CSARSGQGRDEQYF.

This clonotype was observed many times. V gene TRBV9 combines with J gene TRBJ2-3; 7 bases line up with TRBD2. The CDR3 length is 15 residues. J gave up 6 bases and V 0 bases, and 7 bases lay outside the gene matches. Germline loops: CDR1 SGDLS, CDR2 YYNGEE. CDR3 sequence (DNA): TGTGCCAGCAGCGTAGCCGCGGGGAGGGCGGATACGCAGTATTTT. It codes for CASSVAAGRADTQYF.

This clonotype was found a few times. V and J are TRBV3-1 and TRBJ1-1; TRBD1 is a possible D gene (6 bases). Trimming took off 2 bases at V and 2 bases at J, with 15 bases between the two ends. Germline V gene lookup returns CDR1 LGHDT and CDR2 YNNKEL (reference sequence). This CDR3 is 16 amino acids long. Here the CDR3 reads CASSQIITGLNTEAFF. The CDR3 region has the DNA TGTGCCAGCAGCCAAATAATTACAGGGCTAAACACTGAAGCTTTCTTT.

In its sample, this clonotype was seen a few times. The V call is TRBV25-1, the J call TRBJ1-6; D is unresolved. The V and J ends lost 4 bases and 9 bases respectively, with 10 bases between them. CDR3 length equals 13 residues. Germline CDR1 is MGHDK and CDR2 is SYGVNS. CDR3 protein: CASSALGISPLHF. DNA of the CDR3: TGTGCCAGCAGTGCCCTTGGGATTTCACCCCTCCACTTT.

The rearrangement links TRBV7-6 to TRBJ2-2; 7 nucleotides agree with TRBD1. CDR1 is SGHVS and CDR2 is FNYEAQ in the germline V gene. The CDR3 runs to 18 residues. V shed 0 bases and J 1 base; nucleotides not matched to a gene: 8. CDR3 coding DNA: TGTGCCAGCAGCTTAGCGAATCTGAGACAGGGGAACACCGGGGAGCTGTTTTTT. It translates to CASSLANLRQGNTGELFF. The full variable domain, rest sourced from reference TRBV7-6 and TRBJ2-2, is GAGVSQSPRYKVTKRGQDVALRCDPISGHVSLYWYRQALGQGPEFLTYFNYEAQQDKSGLPNDRFSAERPEGSISTLTIQRTEQRDSAMYRCASSLANLRQGNTGELFFGEGSRLTVL.

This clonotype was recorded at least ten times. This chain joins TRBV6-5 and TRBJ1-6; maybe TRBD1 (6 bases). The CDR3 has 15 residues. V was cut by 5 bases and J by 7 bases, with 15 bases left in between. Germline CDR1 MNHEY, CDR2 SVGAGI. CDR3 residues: CASSLEGVRNSPLHF. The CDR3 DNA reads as TGTGCCAGCAGTCTAGAGGGGGTGAGAAATTCACCCCTCCACTTT.

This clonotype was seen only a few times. DNA for the CDR3: TGCGCCAGCAGCCAGGAACTAGCGGGAGGGCCAACAGATACGCAGTATTTT. The encoded protein is CASSQELAGGPTDTQYF. This sequence joins TRBV4-3 and TRBJ2-3; 13 positions match TRBD2. The junction had 6 bases not matched to a gene; V was cut back by 3 bases and J by 3 bases. The CDR3 covers 17 residues. In germline, CDR1 is LGHNA, CDR2 YSLEER.

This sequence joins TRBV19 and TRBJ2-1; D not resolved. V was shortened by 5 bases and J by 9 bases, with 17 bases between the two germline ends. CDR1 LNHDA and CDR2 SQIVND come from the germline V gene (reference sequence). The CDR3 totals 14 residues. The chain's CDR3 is CASSPAGGAGEQFF. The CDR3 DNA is TGTGCCAGTAGTCCGGCCGGTGGAGCTGGTGAGCAGTTCTTC.

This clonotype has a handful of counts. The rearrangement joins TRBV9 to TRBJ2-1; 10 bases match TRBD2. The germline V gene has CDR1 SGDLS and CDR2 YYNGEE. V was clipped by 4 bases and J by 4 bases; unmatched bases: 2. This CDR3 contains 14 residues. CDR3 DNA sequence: TGTGCCAGCAGCACTAGCGGGGTGTACAATGAGCAGTTCTTC. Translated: CASSTSGVYNEQFF.

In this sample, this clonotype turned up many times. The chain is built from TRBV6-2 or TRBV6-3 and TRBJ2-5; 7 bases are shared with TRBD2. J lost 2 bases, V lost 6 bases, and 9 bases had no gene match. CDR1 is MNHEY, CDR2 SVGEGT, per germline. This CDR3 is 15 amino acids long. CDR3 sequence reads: CASSPGTNYQETQYF. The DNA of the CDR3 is TGTGCCAGCAGCCCCGGGACTAACTATCAAGAGACCCAGTACTTC.

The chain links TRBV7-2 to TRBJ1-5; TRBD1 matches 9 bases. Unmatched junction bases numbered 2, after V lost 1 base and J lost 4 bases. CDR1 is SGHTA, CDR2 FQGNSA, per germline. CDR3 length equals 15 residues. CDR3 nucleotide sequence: TGTGCCAGCAGCTTAGGGGACAGGGAGAATCAGCCCCAGCATTTT. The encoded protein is CASSLGDRENQPQHF.

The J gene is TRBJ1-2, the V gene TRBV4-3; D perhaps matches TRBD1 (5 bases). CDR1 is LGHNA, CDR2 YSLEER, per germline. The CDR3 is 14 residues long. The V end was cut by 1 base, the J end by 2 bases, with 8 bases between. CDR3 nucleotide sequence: TGCGCCAGCAGCCAAGGGGGCGGCAACTATGGCTACACCTTC. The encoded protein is CASSQGGGNYGYTF.

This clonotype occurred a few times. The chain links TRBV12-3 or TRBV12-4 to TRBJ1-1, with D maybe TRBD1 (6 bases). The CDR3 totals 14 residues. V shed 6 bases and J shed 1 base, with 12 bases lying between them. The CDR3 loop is CASRAGTTNTEAFF. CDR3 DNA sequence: TGTGCCAGCAGGGCCGGGACAACGAACACTGAAGCTTTCTTT.

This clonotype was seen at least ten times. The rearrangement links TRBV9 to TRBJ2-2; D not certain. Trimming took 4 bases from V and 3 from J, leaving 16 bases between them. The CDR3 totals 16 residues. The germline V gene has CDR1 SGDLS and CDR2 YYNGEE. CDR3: CASSPRRSADTGELFF. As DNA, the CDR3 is TGTGCCAGCAGCCCTCGCCGGAGCGCAGACACCGGGGAGCTGTTTTTT.